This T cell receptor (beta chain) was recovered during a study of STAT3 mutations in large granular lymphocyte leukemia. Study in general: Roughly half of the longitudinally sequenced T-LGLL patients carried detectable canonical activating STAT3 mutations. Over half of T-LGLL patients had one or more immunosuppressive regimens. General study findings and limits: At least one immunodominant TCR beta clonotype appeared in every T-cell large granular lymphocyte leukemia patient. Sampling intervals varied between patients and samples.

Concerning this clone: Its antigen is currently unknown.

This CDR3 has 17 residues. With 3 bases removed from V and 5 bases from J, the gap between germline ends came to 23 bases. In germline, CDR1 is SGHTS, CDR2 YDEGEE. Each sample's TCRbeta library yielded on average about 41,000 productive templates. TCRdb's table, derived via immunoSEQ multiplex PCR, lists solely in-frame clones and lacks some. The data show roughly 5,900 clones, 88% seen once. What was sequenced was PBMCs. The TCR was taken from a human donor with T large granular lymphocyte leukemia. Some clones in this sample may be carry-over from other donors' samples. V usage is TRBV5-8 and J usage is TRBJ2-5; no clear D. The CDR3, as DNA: TGTGCCAGCAGCTCGAAGTGGCCGGCCCGCGGCGAGGAGACCCAGTACTTC. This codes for CASSSKWPARGEETQYF.